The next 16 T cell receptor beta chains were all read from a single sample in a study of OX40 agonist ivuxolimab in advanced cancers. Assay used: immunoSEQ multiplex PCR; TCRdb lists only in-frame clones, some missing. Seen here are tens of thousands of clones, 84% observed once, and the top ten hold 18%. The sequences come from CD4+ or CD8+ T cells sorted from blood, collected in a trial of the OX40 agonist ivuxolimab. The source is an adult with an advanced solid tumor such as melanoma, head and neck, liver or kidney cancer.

CDR3 coding DNA: TGTGCCAGCAGCCGAAGGGCAGGGTGGCTCGAGCAGTACTTC. This encodes CASSRRAGWLEQYF. The rearrangement links TRBV28 to TRBJ2-7; D possibly corresponds to TRBD1 (5 bases). V was clipped by 6 bases and J by 6 bases, with 18 bases between them. This CDR3 is built from 14 residues. The V gene's germline CDR1 is MDHEN and CDR2 SYDVKM.

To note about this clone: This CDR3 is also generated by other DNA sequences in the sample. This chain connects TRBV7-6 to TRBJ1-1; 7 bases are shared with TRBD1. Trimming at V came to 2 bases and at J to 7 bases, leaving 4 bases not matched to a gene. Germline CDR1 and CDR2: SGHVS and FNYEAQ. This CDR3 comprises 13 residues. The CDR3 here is CASSLSGGSEAFF. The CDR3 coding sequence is TGTGCCAGCAGCTTATCAGGGGGAAGTGAAGCTTTCTTT.

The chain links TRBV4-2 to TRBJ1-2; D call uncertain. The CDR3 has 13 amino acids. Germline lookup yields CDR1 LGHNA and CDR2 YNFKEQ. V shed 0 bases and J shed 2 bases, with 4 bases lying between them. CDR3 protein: CASSQELNYGYTF. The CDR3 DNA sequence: TGTGCCAGCAGCCAAGAATTGAACTATGGCTACACCTTC.

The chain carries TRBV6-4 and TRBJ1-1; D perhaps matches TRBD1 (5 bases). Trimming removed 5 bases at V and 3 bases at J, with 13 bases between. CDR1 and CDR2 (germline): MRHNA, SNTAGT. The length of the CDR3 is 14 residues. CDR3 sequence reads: CASSTEWGDTEAFF. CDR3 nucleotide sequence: TGTGCCAGCAGTACCGAATGGGGGGACACTGAAGCTTTCTTT.

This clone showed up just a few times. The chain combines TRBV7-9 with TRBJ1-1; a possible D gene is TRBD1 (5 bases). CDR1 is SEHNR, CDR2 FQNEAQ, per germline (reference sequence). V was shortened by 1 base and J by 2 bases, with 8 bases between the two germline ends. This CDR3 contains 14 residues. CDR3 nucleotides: TGTGCCAGCAGCTTAGTCGACAGCAACACTGAAGCTTTCTTT. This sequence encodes CASSLVDSNTEAFF.

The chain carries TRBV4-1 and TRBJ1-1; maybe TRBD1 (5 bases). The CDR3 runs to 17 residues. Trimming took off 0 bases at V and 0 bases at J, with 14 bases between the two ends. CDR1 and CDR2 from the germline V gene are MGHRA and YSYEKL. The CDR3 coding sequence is TGCGCCAGCAGCCAAGAAGAGCCAGGGCCCCTGAACACTGAAGCTTTCTTT. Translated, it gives CASSQEEPGPLNTEAFF.

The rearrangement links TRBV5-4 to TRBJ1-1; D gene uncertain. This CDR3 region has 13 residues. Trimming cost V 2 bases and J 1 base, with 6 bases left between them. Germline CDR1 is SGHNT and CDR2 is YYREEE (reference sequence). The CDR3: CASSFWGNTEAFF. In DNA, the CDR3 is TGTGCCAGCAGCTTTTGGGGGAACACTGAAGCTTTCTTT.

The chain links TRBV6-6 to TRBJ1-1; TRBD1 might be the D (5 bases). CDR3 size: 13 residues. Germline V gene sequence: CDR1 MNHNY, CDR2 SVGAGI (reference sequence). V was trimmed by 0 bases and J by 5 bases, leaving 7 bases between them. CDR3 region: CASSYSGGTEAFF. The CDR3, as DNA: TGTGCCAGCAGTTACTCGGGGGGAACTGAAGCTTTCTTT.

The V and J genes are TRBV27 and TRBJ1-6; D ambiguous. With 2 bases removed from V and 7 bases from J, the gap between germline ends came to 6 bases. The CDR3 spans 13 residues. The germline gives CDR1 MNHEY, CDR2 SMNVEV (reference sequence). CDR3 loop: CASSLMGNSPLHF. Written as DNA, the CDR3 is TGTGCCAGCAGTTTAATGGGGAATTCACCCCTCCACTTT.

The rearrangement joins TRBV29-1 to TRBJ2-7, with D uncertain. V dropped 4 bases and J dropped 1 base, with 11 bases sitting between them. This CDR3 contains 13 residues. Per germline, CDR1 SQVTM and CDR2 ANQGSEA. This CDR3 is CSVVGVGSYEQYF. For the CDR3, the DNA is TGCAGCGTTGTGGGTGTGGGTTCCTACGAGCAGTACTTC.

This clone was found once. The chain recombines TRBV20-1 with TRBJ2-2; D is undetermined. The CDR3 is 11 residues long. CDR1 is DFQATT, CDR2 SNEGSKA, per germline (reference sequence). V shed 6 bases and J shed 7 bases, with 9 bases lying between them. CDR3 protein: CSAHLYGELFF. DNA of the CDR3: TGCAGTGCCCACCTGTACGGGGAGCTGTTTTTT.

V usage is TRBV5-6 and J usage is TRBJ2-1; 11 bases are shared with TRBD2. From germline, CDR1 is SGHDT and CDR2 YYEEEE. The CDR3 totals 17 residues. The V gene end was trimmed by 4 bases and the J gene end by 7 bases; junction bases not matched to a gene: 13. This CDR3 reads CASSHKTSGSGPNEQFF. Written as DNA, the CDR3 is TGTGCCAGCAGCCATAAAACTAGCGGGAGCGGTCCGAATGAGCAGTTCTTC.

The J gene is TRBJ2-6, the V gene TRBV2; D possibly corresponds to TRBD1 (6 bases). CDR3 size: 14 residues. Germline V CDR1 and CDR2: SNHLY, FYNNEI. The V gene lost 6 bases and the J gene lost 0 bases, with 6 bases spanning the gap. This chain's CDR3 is CASRTGSGANVLTF. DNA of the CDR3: TGTGCCAGCAGGACAGGCTCTGGGGCCAACGTCCTGACTTTC.

The CDR3 loop is CATDDGTGALNEQFF. CDR3 nucleotide sequence: TGTGCCACCGACGACGGGACAGGGGCTCTCAATGAGCAGTTCTTC. The chain is built from TRBV19 and TRBJ2-1; TRBD1 matches 10 bases. Germline CDR1 and CDR2: LNHDA and SQIVND (reference sequence). The CDR3 contains 15 residues. V lost 10 bases, J lost 6 bases, and 12 bases stayed unmatched.

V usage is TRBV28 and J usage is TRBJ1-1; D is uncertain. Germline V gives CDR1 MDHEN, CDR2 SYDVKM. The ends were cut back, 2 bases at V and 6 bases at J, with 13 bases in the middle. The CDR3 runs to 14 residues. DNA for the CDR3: TGTGCCAGCAGTTTAGGAGGGAGCGGGGCTGAAGCTTTCTTT. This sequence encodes CASSLGGSGAEAFF.

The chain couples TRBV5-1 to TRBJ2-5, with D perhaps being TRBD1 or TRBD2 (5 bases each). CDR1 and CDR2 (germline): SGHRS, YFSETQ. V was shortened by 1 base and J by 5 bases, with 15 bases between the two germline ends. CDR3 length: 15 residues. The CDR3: CASSLLPGAGETQYF. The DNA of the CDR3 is TGCGCCAGCAGCTTGTTACCCGGGGCCGGGGAGACCCAGTACTTC.